These 30 T cell receptor beta chains share one sample of origin, sequenced in a study of regulatory T cells in long-lasting Graves disease. Relying on iRepertoire HTBI primers and Arm-PCR of CDR3 regions, the team built TCR beta libraries. MiXCR was run by TCRdb on the multiplex PCR reads, yielding one entry per CDR3 protein. This table has approximately 300,000 distinct CDR3 sequences, 18% appearing once. Time point of the sample: newly diagnosed GD, antithyroid drugs for less than 3 months. The TCR library was prepared using RNA isolated from PBMCs. Material: peripheral blood mononuclear cells (PBMCs), obtained at new diagnosis, from a patient treated with antithyroid drugs. The source is a female donor with Graves disease.

The table lists this clonotype with many counts. The V call is TRBV20-1, the J call TRBJ1-5; D unclear. This CDR3 has 15 amino acids. V was pared by 3 bases and J by 4 bases, with 16 bases between. Germline CDR1 is DFQATT and CDR2 is SNEGSKA (reference sequence). The CDR3 here is CSASPTSSGNQPQHF. CDR3 in DNA: TGCAGTGCTAGCCCCACCAGTTCGGGGAATCAGCCCCAGCATTTT.

About this clonotype: A far larger clone is off by one base, so a read error is likely. This chain links TRBV11-3 with TRBJ2-5; 9 bases match TRBD1. Germline assignment: CDR1 SGHNT and CDR2 YENEEA. The CDR3 runs 16 residues. CDR3 in DNA: TGTGCCAGCAGTTCAGACAGGGGGAAATGGGAAGAGACCCAGTGCTTC. It yields the protein CASSSDRGKWEETQCF.

This clonotype came up a few times. The DNA of the CDR3 is TGTGCCAGCAGCCCAGCAGGGTTCGGTGAGGAAAAACTGTTTTTT. This translates into CASSPAGFGEEKLFF. The rearrangement joins TRBV7-2 to TRBJ1-4, with a possible D match to TRBD1 (5 bases). Per the germline V gene, CDR1 is SGHTA and CDR2 is FQGNSA. This CDR3 contains 15 residues. Trimming cost V 5 bases and J 8 bases, with 18 bases left between them.

At least ten counts were recorded for this clonotype. The chain has TRBV10-1 and TRBJ2-1, with TRBD2 matching over 15 bases. V lost 2 bases to trimming and J lost 7 bases; unmatched junction nucleotides: 6. CDR3 length: 17 residues. CDR1 is WNHNN, CDR2 SYGVQD, per germline (reference sequence). CDR3 sequence (DNA): TGCGCCAGCAGTGAGGGGATCGGGACTAGCGGGAGGAATGAGCAGTTCTTC. As protein: CASSEGIGTSGRNEQFF.

This clonotype was counted at least ten times. The gene calls are TRBV12-3 or TRBV12-4 and TRBJ2-5; no firm D call. This CDR3 has 13 amino acids. V was pared by 6 bases and J by 2 bases, with 10 bases between. The chain's CDR3 is CASRERNQETQYF. CDR3 DNA sequence: TGTGCCAGCAGGGAAAGGAATCAAGAGACCCAGTACTTC.

This clonotype was seen just once. The chain joins TRBV12-3 or TRBV12-4 to TRBJ2-3; 8 positions agree with TRBD2. The junction had 13 bases not matched to a gene; V was cut back by 8 bases and J by 6 bases. This CDR3 spans 15 amino acids. The CDR3 sequence: CASPGGEGLEDTQYF. The CDR3 nucleotides read TGTGCCAGCCCGGGGGGGGAGGGCCTCGAGGATACGCAGTATTTT.

This clonotype showed up just a few times. In DNA, the CDR3 is TGTGCCAGCCTTGCGGCGGTCAGGGGGGAGCTGTTTTTT. Translated, it gives CASLAAVRGELFF. The chain has TRBV6-1 and TRBJ2-2; D is uncertain. V was cut by 8 bases and J by 8 bases, with 15 bases left in between. Germline CDR1 MNHNS, CDR2 SASEGT. This CDR3 region has 13 residues.

The genes are TRBV7-6 and TRBJ1-5; D not certain. Germline loops: CDR1 SGHVS, CDR2 FNYEAQ. The CDR3 consists of 16 residues. Trimming removed 0 bases from V and 7 bases from J, with 16 bases in between. The CDR3 coding sequence is TGTGCCAGCAGCTTAGCGCGAGCTGGCCCCAACCAGCCCCAGCATTTT. Translation: CASSLARAGPNQPQHF.

There are many counts of this clonotype. V and J are TRBV12-3 or TRBV12-4 and TRBJ1-5; possible D gene TRBD1, 5 bases. This CDR3 has 12 residues. V was trimmed by 7 bases and J by 9 bases, leaving 13 bases between them. This chain's CDR3 is CASTRAQGPQHF. The CDR3 nucleotides read TGTGCCAGCACTAGGGCCCAGGGGCCCCAGCATTTT.

This clonotype was found many times. This chain links TRBV6-5 with TRBJ2-7, with 10 bases lining up with TRBD2. The germline gives CDR1 MNHEY, CDR2 SVGAGI. The CDR3 extends over 15 amino acids. V shed 2 bases and J 4 bases; nucleotides not matched to a gene: 5. The CDR3 loop is CASSYKAGGPYEQYF. Written as DNA, the CDR3 is TGTGCCAGCAGTTACAAAGCGGGAGGGCCGTACGAGCAGTACTTC.

The chain joins TRBV7-9 to TRBJ2-7, with 7 positions matching TRBD1. The CDR3 is made up of 18 amino acids. Germline CDR1 is SEHNR and CDR2 is FQNEAQ (reference sequence). V dropped 5 bases and J dropped 3; count of bases not matched to a gene: 19. CDR3 bases: TGTGCCAGCAGCATTTACCGCGACAGGGTTAACGGGGACTACGAGCAGTACTTC. The encoded protein is CASSIYRDRVNGDYEQYF.

This clonotype occurred many times. V is TRBV29-1 and J is TRBJ2-7; no clear D gene. This CDR3 is 14 amino acids long. V shed 1 base and J shed 2 bases, with 12 bases lying between them. Per germline, CDR1 SQVTM and CDR2 ANQGSEA. The CDR3 loop reads CSVEANRFPYEQYF. The CDR3 DNA is TGCAGCGTTGAAGCAAACCGGTTCCCCTACGAGCAGTACTTC.

About this clonotype itself: At one boundary the junction diverges from the germline segment, which might be a read error. The chain joins TRBV10-2 to TRBJ2-1; D could derive from TRBD1 or TRBD2 (6 bases each). Per the germline V gene, CDR1 is WSHSY and CDR2 is SAAADI. The CDR3 has 16 amino acids. Written as DNA, the CDR3 is TGTGCCAGCAGCAAGTGGAGGGGGTTCGGTAACAATGAGCAGTTCTTC. It codes for CASSKWRGFGNNEQFF.

This clonotype was detected only once. Since a far larger clone is one base different, this is likely a read error. Because the CDR3's place on the DNA is in doubt, the DNA is left out and the CDR3 is given as listed by TCRdb. The V and J genes are TRBV11-3 and TRBJ1-6; the table's D call, TRBD1, was not checked against the DNA. Germline values: CDR1 SGHNT, CDR2 YENEEA. 14 amino acids form the CDR3, both terminal residues included. The CDR3 spells CASFGGGANSPLQF.

The V call is TRBV2, the J call TRBJ2-7; 9 bases map to TRBD2. Trimming took 8 bases from V and 0 from J; bases not matched to a gene: 8. This CDR3 has 15 residues. Per germline, CDR1 SNHLY and CDR2 FYNNEI. The CDR3 DNA sequence: TGTGCCAGCGCCAAGACTAGCGGAAGCTCCTACGAGCAGTACTTC. It yields the protein CASAKTSGSSYEQYF.

This clonotype was seen at least ten times. The gene calls are TRBV12-3 or TRBV12-4 and TRBJ1-2; tentatively, D is TRBD1 (5 bases). Trimming shortened V by 8 bases and J by 0 bases, and 10 bases separated the two germline ends. CDR3 size: 13 residues. The DNA of the CDR3 is TGTGCCAGCGGGGGTTATTCTAACTATGGCTACACCTTC. Translating gives CASGGYSNYGYTF.

The rearrangement joins TRBV10-2 to TRBJ2-3; weak D call: TRBD1 (5 bases). Trimming cost V 2 bases and J 2 bases, with 14 bases left between them. The length of the CDR3 is 16 residues. Germline CDR1 WSHSY, CDR2 SAAADI. The CDR3, as DNA: TGCGCCAGCAGTGAGATACGTAGACAGAACACAGATACGCAGTATTTT. Translation gives CASSEIRRQNTDTQYF.

This clonotype has only one observation. CDR3 amino acids: CASSPDLGGEKLFF. CDR3 nucleotides: TGTGCCAGCAGCCCGGACCTCGGAGGGGAAAAACTGTTTTTT. The J gene is TRBJ1-4, the V gene TRBV12-3 or TRBV12-4; D is uncertain. The CDR3 spans 14 residues. The V end lost 6 bases, the J end lost 8 bases, and 16 bases lay between the germline ends.

The CDR3 region has the DNA TGTGCCAGCGGCCGACAGGGATACACTGAAGCTTTCTTT. Its protein product is CASGRQGYTEAFF. This chain links TRBV6-1 with TRBJ1-1; 7 nucleotides align to TRBD1. CDR1 is MNHNS, CDR2 SASEGT, per germline. V shed 8 bases and J 3 bases; nucleotides not matched to a gene: 6. The CDR3 is 13 residues long.

This clonotype was counted many times. This chain joins TRBV18 and TRBJ2-5, with 7 bases lining up with TRBD2. Germline V gene lookup returns CDR1 KGHSH and CDR2 LQKENI. Germline trimming cut 3 bases from V and 4 bases from J; bases unmatched to any gene: 5. The CDR3 is 14 residues long. CDR3 nucleotide sequence: TGTGCCAGCTCACCTTACGGGAGGCCAGAGACCCAGTACTTC. It specifies CASSPYGRPETQYF.

The chain couples TRBV5-1 to TRBJ2-1, with TRBD2 identical over 8 bases. Germline CDR1 is SGHRS and CDR2 is YFSETQ. This CDR3 comprises 16 residues. Germline trimming cut 4 bases from V and 4 bases from J; bases unmatched to any gene: 10. This CDR3 is CASSPPGGTNYNEQFF. Written as DNA, the CDR3 is TGCGCCAGCAGCCCTCCGGGGGGGACAAATTACAATGAGCAGTTCTTC.

This clonotype was observed at least ten times. The V and J genes are TRBV19 and TRBJ1-1; D is perhaps TRBD1 (6 bases). From germline, CDR1 is LNHDA and CDR2 SQIVND (reference sequence). V was pared by 7 bases and J by 6 bases, with 15 bases between. This CDR3 region has 13 residues. This CDR3 reads CASTSGQSAEAFF. CDR3 sequence (DNA): TGTGCCAGTACCTCAGGACAGAGCGCTGAAGCTTTCTTT.

Many counts were recorded for this clonotype. V and J are TRBV28 and TRBJ2-5, with 9 bases fitting TRBD1. Germline trimming cut 5 bases from V and 9 bases from J; bases unmatched to any gene: 4. Germline V gene data show CDR1 as MDHEN and CDR2 as SYDVKM. The CDR3 is made up of 12 amino acids. The CDR3 sequence: CASSLRQGAQYF. CDR3 coding DNA: TGTGCCAGCAGTCTCCGACAGGGGGCCCAGTACTTC. Full variable domain (remainder filled in from reference TRBV28 and TRBJ2-5): DVKVTQSSRYLVKRTGEKVFLECVQDMDHENMFWYRQDPGLGLRLIYFSYDVKMKEKGDIPEGYSVSREKKERFSLILESASTNQTSMYLCASSLRQGAQYFGPGTRLLVL.

This clonotype was counted many times. This chain connects TRBV24-1 to TRBJ2-1; no clear D gene. Trimming removed 7 bases at V and 9 bases at J, with 12 bases between. Germline V gene sequence: CDR1 KGHDR, CDR2 SFDVKD. The length of the CDR3 is 12 residues. This chain's CDR3 is CATSHKGGEQFF. CDR3 nucleotides: TGTGCCACCAGCCACAAGGGTGGTGAGCAGTTCTTC.

In its sample, this clonotype was seen many times. The chain joins TRBV27 to TRBJ1-6; D is unclear. This CDR3 spans 13 amino acids. The germline V gene has CDR1 MNHEY and CDR2 SMNVEV (reference sequence). The ends were cut back, 6 bases at V and 17 bases at J, with 20 bases in the middle. The DNA for the CDR3 is TGTGCCAGCAGCCACAGCCTGGGGTACCCTTTCCACTTT. This gives the protein CASSHSLGYPFHF.

This clonotype was picked up many times. The chain combines TRBV19 with TRBJ2-5; D call uncertain. Germline values: CDR1 LNHDA, CDR2 SQIVND (reference sequence). The CDR3 length is 13 residues. The V and J ends lost 7 bases and 3 bases respectively, with 12 bases between them. Here the CDR3 reads CASTNRAEETQYF. CDR3 in DNA: TGTGCCAGTACCAATAGGGCAGAAGAGACCCAGTACTTC.

This clonotype was found many times. The chain recombines TRBV2 with TRBJ2-1, with 8 bases fitting TRBD2. The CDR3 has 15 residues. The J segment lost 2 bases and the V segment lost 6 bases, leaving 6 bases of the junction unmatched. The germline gives CDR1 SNHLY, CDR2 FYNNEI. CDR3: CASSAGLGTYNEQFF. In DNA, the CDR3 is TGTGCCAGCAGCGCGGGACTAGGGACCTACAATGAGCAGTTCTTC.

This clonotype has ten or more counts. This chain joins TRBV27 and TRBJ2-1; D unclear. The germline V gene has CDR1 MNHEY and CDR2 SMNVEV (reference sequence). The CDR3 covers 16 residues. Trimming stripped 0 bases from V and 2 bases from J, with 11 bases between. CDR3 in DNA: TGTGCCAGCAGTTTATCCCCACGGCCGACCTACAATGAGCAGTTCTTC. It is translated as CASSLSPRPTYNEQFF.

This clonotype was detected ten times or more. This chain joins TRBV6-1 and TRBJ2-1; TRBD2 matches 7 bases. TRBJ2-5 explains the end of the DNA better; the J call may be wrong. This CDR3 has 13 amino acids. Germline V gives CDR1 MNHNS, CDR2 SASEGT. The CDR3 reads CASSRTSQETQYF. The CDR3 DNA follows: TGTGCCAGCAGTCGGACTAGCCAAGAGACCCAGTACTTC.

This clonotype was detected ten times or more. This chain links TRBV3-1 with TRBJ1-1; D gene ambiguous. This CDR3 spans 13 amino acids. V dropped 1 base and J dropped 2 bases, with 5 bases sitting between them. Per germline, CDR1 LGHDT and CDR2 YNNKEL (reference sequence). The CDR3 DNA is TGTGCCAGCAGCCAAGGACGAAACACTGAAGCTTTCTTT. Residues: CASSQGRNTEAFF.